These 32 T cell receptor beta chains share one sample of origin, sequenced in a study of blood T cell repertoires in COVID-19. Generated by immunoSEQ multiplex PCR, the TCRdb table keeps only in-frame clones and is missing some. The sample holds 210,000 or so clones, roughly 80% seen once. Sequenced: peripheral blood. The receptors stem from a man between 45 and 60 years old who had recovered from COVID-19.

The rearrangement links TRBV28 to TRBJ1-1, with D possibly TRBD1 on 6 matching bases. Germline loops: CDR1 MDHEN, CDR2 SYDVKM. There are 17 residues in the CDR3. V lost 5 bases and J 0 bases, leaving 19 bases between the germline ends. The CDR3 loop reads CASSATGRGGMNTEAFF. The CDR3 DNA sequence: TGTGCCAGCAGTGCTACAGGGAGAGGAGGAATGAACACTGAAGCTTTCTTT. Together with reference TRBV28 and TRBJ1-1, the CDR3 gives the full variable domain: DVKVTQSSRYLVKRTGEKVFLECVQDMDHENMFWYRQDPGLGLRLIYFSYDVKMKEKGDIPEGYSVSREKKERFSLILESASTNQTSMYLCASSATGRGGMNTEAFFGQGTRLTVV.

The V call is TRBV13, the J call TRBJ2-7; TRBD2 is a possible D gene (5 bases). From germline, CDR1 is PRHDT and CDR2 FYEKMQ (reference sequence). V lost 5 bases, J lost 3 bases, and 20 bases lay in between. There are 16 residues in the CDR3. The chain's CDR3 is CASSLGGSSRHYEQYF. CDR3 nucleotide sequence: TGTGCCAGCAGCCTGGGCGGGTCAAGCCGGCACTACGAGCAGTACTTC.

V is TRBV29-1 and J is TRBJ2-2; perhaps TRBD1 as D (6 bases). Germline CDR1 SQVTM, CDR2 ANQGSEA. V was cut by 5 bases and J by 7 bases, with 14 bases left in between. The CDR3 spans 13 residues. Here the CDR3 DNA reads TGCAGCGTTCAACCTCAGGGGTACGGGGAGCTGTTTTTT. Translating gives CSVQPQGYGELFF.

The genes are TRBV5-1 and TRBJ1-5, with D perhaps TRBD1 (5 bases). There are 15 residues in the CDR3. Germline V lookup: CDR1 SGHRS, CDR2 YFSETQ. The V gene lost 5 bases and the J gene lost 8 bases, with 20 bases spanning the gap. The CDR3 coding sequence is TGCGCCAGCAGAGTTAGTGGGGGGAGAGGGGAGCCCCAGCATTTT. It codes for CASRVSGGRGEPQHF.

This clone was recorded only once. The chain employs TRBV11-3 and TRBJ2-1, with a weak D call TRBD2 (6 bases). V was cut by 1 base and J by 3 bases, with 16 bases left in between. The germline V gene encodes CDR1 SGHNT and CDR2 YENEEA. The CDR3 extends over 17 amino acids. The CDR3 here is CASSLGSGREYYNEQFF. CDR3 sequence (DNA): TGTGCCAGCAGCTTAGGATCAGGTCGGGAGTACTACAATGAGCAGTTCTTC.

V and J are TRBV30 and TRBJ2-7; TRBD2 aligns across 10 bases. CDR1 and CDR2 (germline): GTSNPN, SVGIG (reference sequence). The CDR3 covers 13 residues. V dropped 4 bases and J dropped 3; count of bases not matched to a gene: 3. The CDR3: CAWTSGSGYEQYF. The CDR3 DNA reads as TGTGCCTGGACTAGCGGGAGCGGCTACGAGCAGTACTTC.

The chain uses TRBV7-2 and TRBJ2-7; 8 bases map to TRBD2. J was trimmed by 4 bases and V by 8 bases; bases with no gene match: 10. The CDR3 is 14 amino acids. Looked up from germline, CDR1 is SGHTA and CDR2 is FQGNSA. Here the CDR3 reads CASGGGLALYEQYF. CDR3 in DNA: TGTGCCAGCGGTGGAGGACTAGCACTTTACGAGCAGTACTTC.

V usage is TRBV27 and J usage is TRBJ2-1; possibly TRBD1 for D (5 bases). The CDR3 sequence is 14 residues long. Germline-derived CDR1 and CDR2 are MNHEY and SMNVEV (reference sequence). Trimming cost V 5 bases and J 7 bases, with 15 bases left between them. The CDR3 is CASSPPPGWNEQFF. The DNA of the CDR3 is TGTGCCAGCAGTCCCCCCCCAGGGTGGAATGAGCAGTTCTTC.

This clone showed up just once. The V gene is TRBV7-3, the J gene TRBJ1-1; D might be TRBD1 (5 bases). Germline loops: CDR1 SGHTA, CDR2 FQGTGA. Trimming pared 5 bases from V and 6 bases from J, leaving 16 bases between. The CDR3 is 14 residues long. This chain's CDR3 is CASSPLGGVPEAFF. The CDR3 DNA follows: TGTGCCAGCAGCCCCCTCGGGGGAGTTCCTGAAGCTTTCTTT.

The CDR3 here is CASSLASLYNEQFF. CDR3 DNA sequence: TGTGCCAGCAGCTTAGCCAGTCTTTACAATGAGCAGTTCTTC. The chain recombines TRBV7-2 with TRBJ2-1, with D uncertain. The CDR3 covers 14 residues. V lost 0 bases and J lost 4, with 7 bases in between. CDR1 is SGHTA and CDR2 is FQGNSA in the germline V gene.

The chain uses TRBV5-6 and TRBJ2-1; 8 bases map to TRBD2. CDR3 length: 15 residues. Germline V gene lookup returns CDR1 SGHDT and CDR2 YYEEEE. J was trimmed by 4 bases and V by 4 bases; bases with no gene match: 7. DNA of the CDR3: TGTGCCAGCAGCCCGTCTAGCGGGTTATACAATGAGCAGTTCTTC. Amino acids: CASSPSSGLYNEQFF.

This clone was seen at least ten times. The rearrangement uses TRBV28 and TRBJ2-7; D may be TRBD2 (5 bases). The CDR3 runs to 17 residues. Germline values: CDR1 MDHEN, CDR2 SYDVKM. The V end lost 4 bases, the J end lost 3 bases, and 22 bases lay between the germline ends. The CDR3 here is CASSSIASRTGYYEQYF. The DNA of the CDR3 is TGTGCCAGCAGTTCCATCGCCTCCAGGACTGGATACTACGAGCAGTACTTC.

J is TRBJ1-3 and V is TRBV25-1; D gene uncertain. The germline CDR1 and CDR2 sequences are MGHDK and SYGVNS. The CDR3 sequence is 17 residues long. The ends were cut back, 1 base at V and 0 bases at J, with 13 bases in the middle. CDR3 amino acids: CASSELARLGSGNTIYF. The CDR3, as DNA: TGTGCCAGCAGTGAATTGGCCAGGTTAGGCTCTGGAAACACCATATATTTT.

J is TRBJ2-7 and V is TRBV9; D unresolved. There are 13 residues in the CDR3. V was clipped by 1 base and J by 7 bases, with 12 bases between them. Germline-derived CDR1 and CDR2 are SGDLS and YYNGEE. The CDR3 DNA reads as TGTGCCAGCAGCGTACAGGTCTCTGGGGAGCAGTACTTC. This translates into CASSVQVSGEQYF.

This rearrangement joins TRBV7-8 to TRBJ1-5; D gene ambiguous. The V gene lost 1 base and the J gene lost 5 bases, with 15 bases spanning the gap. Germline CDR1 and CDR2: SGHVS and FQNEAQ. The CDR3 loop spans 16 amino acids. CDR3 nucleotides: TGTGCCAGCAGCTTAGGTGTGGGAGCTTTGGATCAGCCCCAGCATTTT. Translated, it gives CASSLGVGALDQPQHF.

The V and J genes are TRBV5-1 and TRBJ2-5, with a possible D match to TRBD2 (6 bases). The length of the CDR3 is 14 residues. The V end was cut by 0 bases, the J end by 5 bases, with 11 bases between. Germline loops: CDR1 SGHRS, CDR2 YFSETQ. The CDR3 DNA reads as TGCGCCAGCAGCTTGGGTTCAGGGAGGGAGACCCAGTACTTC. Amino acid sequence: CASSLGSGRETQYF.

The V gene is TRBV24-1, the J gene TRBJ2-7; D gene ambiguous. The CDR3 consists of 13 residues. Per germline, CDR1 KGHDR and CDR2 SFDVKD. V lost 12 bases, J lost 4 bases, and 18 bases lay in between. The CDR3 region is CADEALRNYEQYF. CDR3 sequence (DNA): TGTGCCGACGAGGCATTACGGAATTACGAGCAGTACTTC.

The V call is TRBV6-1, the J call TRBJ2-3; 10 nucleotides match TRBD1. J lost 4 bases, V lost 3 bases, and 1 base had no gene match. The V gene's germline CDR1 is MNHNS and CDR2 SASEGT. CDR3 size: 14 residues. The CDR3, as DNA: TGTGCCAGCAGTGAGGGACAGGGGCCAGATACGCAGTATTTT. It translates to CASSEGQGPDTQYF.

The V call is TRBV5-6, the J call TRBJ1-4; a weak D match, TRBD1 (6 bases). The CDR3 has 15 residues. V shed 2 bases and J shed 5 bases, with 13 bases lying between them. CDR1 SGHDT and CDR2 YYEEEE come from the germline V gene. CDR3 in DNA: TGTGCCAGCAGCTTTGGACAGAGGGGGAATGAAAAACTGTTTTTT. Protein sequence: CASSFGQRGNEKLFF.

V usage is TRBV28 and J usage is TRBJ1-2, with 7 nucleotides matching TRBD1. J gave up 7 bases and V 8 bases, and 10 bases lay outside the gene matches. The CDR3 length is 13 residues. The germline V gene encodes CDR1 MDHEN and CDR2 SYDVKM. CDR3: CASYEGASGGYTF. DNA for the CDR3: TGTGCCAGCTACGAGGGGGCCTCGGGTGGCTACACCTTC.

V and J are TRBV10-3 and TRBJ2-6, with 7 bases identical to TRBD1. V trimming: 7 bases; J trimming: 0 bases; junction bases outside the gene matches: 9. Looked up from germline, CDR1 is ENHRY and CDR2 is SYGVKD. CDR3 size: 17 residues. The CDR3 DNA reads TGTGCCATCAAGGACCGGGACAGTCCCTCTGGGGCCAACGTCCTGACTTTC. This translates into CAIKDRDSPSGANVLTF.

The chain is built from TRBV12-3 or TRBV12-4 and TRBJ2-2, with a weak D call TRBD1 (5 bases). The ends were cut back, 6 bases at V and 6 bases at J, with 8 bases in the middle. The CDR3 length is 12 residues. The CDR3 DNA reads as TGTGCCAGCAGCCTAGGGGCCGGGGAGCTGTTTTTT. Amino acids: CASSLGAGELFF.

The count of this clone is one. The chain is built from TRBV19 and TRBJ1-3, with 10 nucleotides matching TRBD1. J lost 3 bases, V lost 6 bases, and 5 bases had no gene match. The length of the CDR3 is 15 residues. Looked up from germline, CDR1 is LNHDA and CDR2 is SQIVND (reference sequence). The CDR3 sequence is CASSAGTGVGNTIYF. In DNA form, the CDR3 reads TGTGCCAGTAGCGCCGGGACAGGGGTTGGAAACACCATATATTTT.

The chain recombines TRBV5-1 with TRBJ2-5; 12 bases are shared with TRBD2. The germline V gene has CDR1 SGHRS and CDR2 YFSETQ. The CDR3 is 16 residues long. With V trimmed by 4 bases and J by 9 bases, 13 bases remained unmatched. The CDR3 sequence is CASSTAGGRTSGAQYF. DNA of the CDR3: TGCGCCAGCAGCACCGCCGGCGGGCGGACTAGCGGGGCCCAGTACTTC.

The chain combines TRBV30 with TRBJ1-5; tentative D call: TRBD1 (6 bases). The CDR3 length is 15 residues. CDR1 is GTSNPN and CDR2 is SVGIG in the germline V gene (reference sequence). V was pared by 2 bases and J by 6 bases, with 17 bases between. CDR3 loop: CAWSTPAGAGQPQHF. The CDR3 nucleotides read TGTGCCTGGAGTACCCCGGCAGGGGCGGGTCAGCCCCAGCATTTT.

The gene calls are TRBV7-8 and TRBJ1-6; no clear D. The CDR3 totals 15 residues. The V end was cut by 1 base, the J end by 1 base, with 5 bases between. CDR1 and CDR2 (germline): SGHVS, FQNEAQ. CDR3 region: CASSLGVSYNSPLHF. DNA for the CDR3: TGTGCCAGCAGCTTAGGAGTATCCTATAATTCACCCCTCCACTTT.

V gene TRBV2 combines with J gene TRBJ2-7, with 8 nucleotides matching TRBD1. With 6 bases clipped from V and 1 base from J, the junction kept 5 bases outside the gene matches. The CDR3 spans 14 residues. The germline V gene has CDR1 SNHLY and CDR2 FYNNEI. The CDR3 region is CASRKQGGSYEQYF. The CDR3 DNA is TGTGCCAGCAGGAAACAGGGGGGTTCCTACGAGCAGTACTTC.

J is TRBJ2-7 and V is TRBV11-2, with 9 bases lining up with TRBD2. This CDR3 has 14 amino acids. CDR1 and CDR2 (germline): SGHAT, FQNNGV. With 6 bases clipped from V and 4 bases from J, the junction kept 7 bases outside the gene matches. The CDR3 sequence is CASSRTSGSYEQYF. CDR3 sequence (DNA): TGTGCCAGCAGTCGAACTAGCGGGTCATACGAGCAGTACTTC.

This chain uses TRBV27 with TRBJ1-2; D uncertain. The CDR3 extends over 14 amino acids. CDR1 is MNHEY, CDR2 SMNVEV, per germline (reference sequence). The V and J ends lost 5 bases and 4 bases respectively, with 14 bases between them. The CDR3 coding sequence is TGTGCCAGCAGTCCCCGGGTGGTAGGCTATGGCTACACCTTC. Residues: CASSPRVVGYGYTF.

CDR3 sequence reads: CASSIQAGETQYF. The CDR3 coding sequence is TGTGCCAGTAGTATTCAGGCGGGCGAGACCCAGTACTTC. The chain carries TRBV19 and TRBJ2-5, with D possibly being TRBD2 (5 bases). Germline CDR1 reads LNHDA; CDR2 reads SQIVND (reference sequence). The CDR3 runs to 13 residues. The V end lost 3 bases, the J end lost 5 bases, and 10 bases lay between the germline ends.

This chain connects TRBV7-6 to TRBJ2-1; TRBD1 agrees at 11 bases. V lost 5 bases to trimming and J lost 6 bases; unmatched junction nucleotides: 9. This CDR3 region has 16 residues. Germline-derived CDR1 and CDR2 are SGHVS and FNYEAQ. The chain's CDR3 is CASSPRVGQGVNEQFF. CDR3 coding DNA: TGTGCCAGCAGCCCAAGGGTGGGACAGGGGGTCAATGAGCAGTTCTTC.

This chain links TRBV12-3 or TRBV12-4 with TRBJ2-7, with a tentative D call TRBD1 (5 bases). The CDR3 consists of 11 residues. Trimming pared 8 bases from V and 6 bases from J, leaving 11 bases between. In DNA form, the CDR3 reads TGTGCCAGCGCCCTTGGGGCCGAGCAGTACTTC. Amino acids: CASALGAEQYF.